One sample yielded the 25 T cell receptor beta chains listed below, sequenced in a study of blood T cell repertoires in COVID-19. Generated by immunoSEQ multiplex PCR, the TCRdb table keeps only in-frame clones and is missing some. The repertoire holds 130,000 or so clones, with about 89% as singletons. Sequencing used peripheral blood. These receptors were obtained from a woman aged 70-85 years with COVID-19, enrolled during active disease.

The chain combines TRBV20-1 with TRBJ2-7, with 9 bases matching TRBD1. This CDR3 contains 12 residues. The V gene's germline CDR1 is DFQATT and CDR2 SNEGSKA (reference sequence). V dropped 3 bases and J dropped 5; count of bases not matched to a gene: 2. CDR3 sequence: CSASRQGDEQYF. DNA for the CDR3: TGCAGTGCTAGTCGACAGGGGGACGAGCAGTACTTC.

The rearrangement uses TRBV3-1 (or the pseudogene TRBV3-2) and TRBJ1-1; 7 bases agree with TRBD1. CDR3 size: 15 residues. Germline CDR1 is LGHDT and CDR2 is YNNKEL (reference sequence). The trim removed 4 bases at V and 2 bases at J, leaving 7 bases unmatched. The CDR3 is CASSLTYRGNTEAFF. CDR3 in DNA: TGTGCCAGCAGCCTCACCTACAGGGGCAACACTGAAGCTTTCTTT.

V is TRBV5-4 and J is TRBJ1-3; the match to TRBD1 covers 9 bases. The CDR3 loop spans 15 amino acids. The germline V gene has CDR1 SGHNT and CDR2 YYREEE (reference sequence). V shed 4 bases and J 3 bases; nucleotides not matched to a gene: 5. The chain's CDR3 is CASSAAGQGGNTIYF. The CDR3 DNA is TGTGCCAGCAGCGCAGCGGGACAGGGTGGAAACACCATATATTTT.

V is TRBV7-3 and J is TRBJ2-3; possible D gene TRBD2, 6 bases. Germline loops: CDR1 SGHTA, CDR2 FQGTGA. This CDR3 comprises 16 residues. V shed 4 bases and J shed 4 bases, with 18 bases lying between them. The CDR3 sequence is CASSSGLSLDADTQYF. In DNA form, the CDR3 reads TGTGCCAGCAGCTCGGGACTCTCCTTGGATGCAGATACGCAGTATTTT.

This CDR3 is CASSLTGNSLPYF. The CDR3 DNA reads TGTGCCAGCAGCTTGACGGGAAATTCGCTACCGTACTTC. The chain combines TRBV5-8 with TRBJ2-5; D possibly corresponds to TRBD2 (5 bases). The CDR3 is made up of 13 amino acids. V lost 1 base, J lost 13 bases, and 17 bases lay in between. The germline CDR1 and CDR2 sequences are SGHTS and YDEGEE. Together with reference TRBV5-8 and TRBJ2-5, the CDR3 gives the full variable domain: EAGVTQSPTHLIKTRGQQATLRCSPISGHTSVYWYQQALGLGLQFLLWYDEGEERNRGNFPPRFSGRQFPNYSSELNVNALELEDSALYLCASSLTGNSLPYFGPGTRLLVL.

V and J are TRBV21-1 and TRBJ2-7; the table's D gene call, TRBD1, was not cross checked with the DNA. TRBV21-1 is a pseudogene locus. The CDR3 is made up of 17 amino acids. This CDR3 reads CASSKLQVVDGSYEQYF. As DNA, the CDR3 is TGTGCCAGCAGCAAATTACAGGTGGTGGACGGCTCCTACGAGCAGTACTTC.

This clone was seen once. J is TRBJ1-3 and V is TRBV19; D is perhaps TRBD1 (5 bases). CDR1 and CDR2 (germline): LNHDA, SQIVND (reference sequence). CDR3 size: 15 residues. Trimming cost V 3 bases and J 3 bases, with 12 bases left between them. The CDR3 bases are TGTGCCAGTAGTATTAACGCGGGGCTTGGAAACACCATATATTTT. Residues: CASSINAGLGNTIYF.

This clone turned up a few times. The rearrangement uses TRBV19 and TRBJ2-1; 10 bases are a match to TRBD2. The CDR3 has 17 residues. The germline V gene encodes CDR1 LNHDA and CDR2 SQIVND (reference sequence). Trimming removed 4 bases from V and 5 bases from J; junction bases left unmatched: 11. This chain's CDR3 is CASSKRPGTSVDNEQFF. Written as DNA, the CDR3 is TGTGCCAGTAGTAAACGACCCGGGACTAGCGTCGACAATGAGCAGTTCTTC.

This clone was detected only once. This chain links TRBV7-3 with TRBJ1-3; D not certain. This CDR3 contains 14 residues. Germline CDR1 SGHTA, CDR2 FQGTGA. V lost 7 bases, J lost 4 bases, and 14 bases lay in between. The CDR3 loop is CASKREPSGNTIYF. The CDR3 DNA follows: TGTGCCAGCAAACGGGAGCCGTCCGGAAACACCATATATTTT. Drawing the rest from reference TRBV7-3 and TRBJ1-3, the complete variable domain is GAGVSQTPSNKVTEKGKYVELRCDPISGHTALYWYRQSLGQGPEFLIYFQGTGAADDSGLPNDRFFAVRPEGSVSTLKIQRTERGDSAVYLCASKREPSGNTIYFGEGSWLTVV.

The chain combines TRBV11-3 with TRBJ2-2; 12 bases line up with TRBD2. The CDR3 consists of 16 residues. V was pared by 5 bases and J by 5 bases, with 6 bases of the junction left unmatched. The germline V gene has CDR1 SGHNT and CDR2 YENEEA. CDR3 nucleotides: TGTGCCAGCAGCCCTCGACTAGCGGGGGAAACCGGGGAGCTGTTTTTT. This sequence encodes CASSPRLAGETGELFF.

In DNA, the CDR3 is TGCGCCAGCAGTGAGGTCCTAGCGGGGTATAATGAGCAGTTCTTC. Its protein is CASSEVLAGYNEQFF. J is TRBJ2-1 and V is TRBV10-1; 9 bases match TRBD2. The CDR3 has 15 amino acids. J lost 7 bases, V lost 2 bases, and 6 bases had no gene match. Germline assignment: CDR1 WNHNN and CDR2 SYGVQD (reference sequence).

This clone appeared a single time. Just one base apart from a much larger clone, this may be a read error. The genes are TRBV5-1 and TRBJ1-4, with 8 bases matching TRBD1. The CDR3 runs to 14 residues. Per the germline V gene, CDR1 is SGHRS and CDR2 is YFSETQ. Trimming at V came to 4 bases and at J to 4 bases, leaving 3 bases not matched to a gene. The CDR3 sequence: CASSPGQVNEKLFF. The CDR3 DNA reads as TGCGCCAGCAGCCCGGGACAGGTTAATGAAAAACTGTTTTTT.

The chain carries TRBV6-1 and TRBJ1-5; the D is unclear. This CDR3 has 12 residues. Trimming pared 3 bases from V and 6 bases from J, leaving 6 bases between. CDR1 is MNHNS, CDR2 SASEGT, per germline. The CDR3 sequence is CASSEPVQPQHF. The DNA of the CDR3 is TGTGCCAGCAGTGAGCCGGTTCAGCCCCAGCATTTT.

The rearrangement uses TRBV6-5 and TRBJ1-5; 12 bases agree with TRBD1. This CDR3 spans 16 amino acids. After removal of 4 bases from V and 7 bases from J, the junction contained 8 bases not matched to a gene. The germline V gene encodes CDR1 MNHEY and CDR2 SVGAGI. The CDR3 nucleotides are TGTGCCAGCAGTTCGTCCGGGACAGGGGGCCAGCAGCCCCAGCATTTT. This encodes CASSSSGTGGQQPQHF.

As for this clone: The DNA is omitted, as the CDR3 cannot be located on it reliably, and the CDR3 follows TCRdb's listing. This chain uses TRBV28 with TRBJ1-6. Germline assignment: CDR1 MDHEN and CDR2 SYDVKM. Including both end residues, the CDR3 is 14 amino acids long. CDR3: CASSTSGFQAPLHF.

This rearrangement joins TRBV3-1 (or the pseudogene TRBV3-2) to TRBJ2-7, with 7 bases aligning to TRBD1. Germline V lookup: CDR1 LGHDT, CDR2 YNNKEL (reference sequence). J lost 1 base, V lost 0 bases, and 9 bases had no gene match. The CDR3 is made up of 17 amino acids. The CDR3 protein is CASSQDTGQSTSYEQYF. The CDR3 DNA is TGTGCCAGCAGCCAAGATACGGGACAGTCAACTTCCTACGAGCAGTACTTC.

The chain is built from TRBV20-1 and TRBJ1-1; the match to TRBD1 covers 7 bases. Germline CDR1 is DFQATT and CDR2 is SNEGSKA (reference sequence). The CDR3 consists of 13 residues. Trimming at V came to 3 bases and at J to 4 bases, leaving 5 bases not matched to a gene. CDR3 bases: TGCAGTGCTAGTCCTCCAGGGGGCACTGAAGCTTTCTTT. It is translated as CSASPPGGTEAFF.

J is TRBJ2-7 and V is TRBV28; D is undetermined. The CDR3 covers 16 residues. Germline CDR1 and CDR2: MDHEN and SYDVKM. Trimming took 6 bases from V and 5 from J, leaving 23 bases between them. The CDR3 here is CASSPRVAVRGHEQYF. CDR3 nucleotide sequence: TGTGCCAGCAGCCCCCGGGTGGCTGTCCGAGGCCACGAGCAGTACTTC.

This chain connects TRBV20-1 to TRBJ1-1; no definite D call. Germline V gene sequence: CDR1 DFQATT, CDR2 SNEGSKA (reference sequence). The CDR3 runs to 13 residues. The V and J ends lost 3 bases and 7 bases respectively, with 15 bases between them. CDR3 sequence: CSASSAHGGEAFF. For the CDR3, the DNA is TGCAGTGCTAGTTCCGCGCATGGCGGTGAAGCTTTCTTT.

The V and J genes are TRBV5-1 and TRBJ1-5; 12 bases are shared with TRBD1. The germline CDR1 and CDR2 sequences are SGHRS and YFSETQ. The CDR3 loop spans 18 amino acids. With 0 bases clipped from V and 6 bases from J, the junction kept 10 bases outside the gene matches. CDR3 nucleotides: TGCGCCAGCAGCTTGGGACCGCCGGGACAGGGGGCAGGTCAGCCCCAGCATTTT. Translating it yields CASSLGPPGQGAGQPQHF.

The chain combines TRBV5-1 with TRBJ2-5; D is possibly TRBD1 (5 bases). The CDR3 length is 14 residues. Trimming took 7 bases from V and 2 from J, leaving 15 bases between them. The germline V gene has CDR1 SGHRS and CDR2 YFSETQ. CDR3 in DNA: TGCGCCAGCCAGGGTGGGTCCGTACAAGAGACCCAGTACTTC. As protein: CASQGGSVQETQYF.

This chain uses TRBV2 with TRBJ1-5; D may be TRBD1 (5 bases). Germline loops: CDR1 SNHLY, CDR2 FYNNEI. Trimming cost V 3 bases and J 1 base, with 10 bases left between them. The CDR3 is made up of 15 amino acids. As DNA, the CDR3 is TGTGCCAGCAGTGAGCTGACAGCCAGCAATCAGCCCCAGCATTTT. Protein: CASSELTASNQPQHF.

The CDR3: CASSAGSGLVGETQYF. The DNA for the CDR3 is TGTGCCAGCAGCGCGGGGTCGGGTCTAGTTGGAGAGACCCAGTACTTC. The rearrangement links TRBV3-1 (or the pseudogene TRBV3-2) to TRBJ2-5, with D maybe TRBD2 (6 bases). The CDR3 has 16 residues. Between the trimmed V and J ends, which lost 5 bases and 4 bases, there was a span of 20 bases. CDR1 and CDR2 from the germline V gene are LGHDT and YNNKEL (reference sequence).

Concerning this clone itself: Relative to the germline gene, one junction end is altered; a read error may explain this. This chain links TRBV5-1 with TRBJ1-2, with D hard to call. CDR3 length: 12 residues. Germline CDR1 reads SGHRS; CDR2 reads YFSETQ. In DNA, the CDR3 is TGCGCCAGCAGTTTGGATGTCGGGGGCTACACCTTC. Encoded protein: CASSLDVGGYTF.

This clone was found a few times. The chain joins TRBV19 to TRBJ2-2, with D tentatively TRBD2 (5 bases). Germline V gene lookup returns CDR1 LNHDA and CDR2 SQIVND (reference sequence). The CDR3 covers 16 residues. V was pared by 10 bases and J by 6 bases, with 24 bases between. CDR3 protein: CAIRHPSGAGAGELFF. CDR3 nucleotides: TGTGCCATCCGACACCCCAGCGGAGCAGGCGCCGGGGAGCTGTTTTTT.